This T cell receptor (beta chain) was recorded in a study of identical twins (dated by TCRdb to about 2016). General notes on the study: The study deep-sequenced TCR alpha and beta repertoires from monozygotic twins, unrelated adults of various ages and cord blood to test whether fetal clonotypes persist. To rule out contamination, replicate twin experiments were performed at different times with different library preparation protocols.

V loses 3 bases of germline sequence and J loses 0 bases, and the interval between the two ends is 5 bases. The germline V gene (reference sequence) gives CDR1 as DFQATT and CDR2 as SNEGSKA. Measured from the cysteine to the phenylalanine, the CDR3 is 12 residues long. Just the 36-base CDR3 DNA is kept, in frame starting at base 1. Broad study findings and their caveats: The excess sharing between twins in beta out-of-frame sequences was weaker because fewer shared sequences reduced the signal-to-noise ratio. Because the same donors could not be followed over many years, conclusions were based on cross-sectional statistical analysis. Abundant cord blood beta clonotypes had fewer insertions, young adult naive repertoires showed a similar but weaker trend, and memory repertoires showed no such trend. Compared with coincidental sharing between unrelated individuals, an excess of low generation-probability sequences was observed among out-of-frame TCR alpha sequences shared between twins. Invariant T cells such as MAIT and iNKT could partly confound zero-insertion analyses, although diverse VJ usage argued against such confounding for most clonotypes. Out-of-frame TCR alpha sharing in monozygotic twins was systematically underestimated by recombination models, whereas sharing between unrelated individuals was in agreement with the recombination models.

Only healthy Caucasian donors were included. The twin cohort comprised three pairs of female monozygotic twins, all aged roughly 18 to 29 years. CD4+ and CD8+ T cell populations were isolated with positive isolation kits from Invitrogen. The library was obtained by 5' RACE. Sequencing was performed on an Illumina HiSeq 2000. Template switching introduced a universal primer binding site; the final cDNA contained a unique molecular identifier, enabling accurate counting of TCR cDNA molecules. First-strand cDNA for TCR alpha and beta chains was synthesized from specific primers in the conserved constant-segment region. To control for contamination, every cDNA library was double barcoded, receiving both a SMART-Mk sample barcode and Illumina barcodes. TruSeq adapter sequences along with Illumina sample barcodes were introduced in two successive PCR steps. Sequencing of the TCR alpha and beta cDNA libraries was done on the Illumina HiSeq platform using custom primers. The paper's data handling went like this. Unique molecular identifiers were extracted from raw reads with MiGEC, and CDR3 positions were determined with MiXCR. For each individual, recombination models were inferred using an EM algorithm with the repgenHMM and IGoR tools. Shared clonotype analysis was performed with the tcR package in R, normalizing sharing by the product of cloneset sizes. Out-of-frame nonproductive sequences were analyzed to study raw recombination free of thymic and clonal selection effects. The public reads were reanalyzed by TCRdb: fastp trimming at Q25, MiXCR alignment, in-frame beta chains only. Rows merge per CDR3 protein into single entries with the most common DNA and genes. For this entry, the V and J calls and clone size follow TCRdb and not the study's own pipeline. This sample is represented by about 520,000 distinct CDR3 sequences; 20% to 25% of them were singletons. The leading ten clones occupy 0.91% of the sample.

In this sample, this clonotype turned up a few times. Its antigen is currently not known. Base qualities are not recorded, but no much larger clone differs from it by a single base. The same specimen was also included in a second study, on T cells expressing NK-cell markers. As the second study states: In sorted CD3+CD56+NKG2C+, CD3+CD56+NKG2C- and CD3+CD56-NKG2C+ T-cell subsets from several donors, TCR beta-chain repertoires were profiled. Among the eight sequenced donors, only one was HCMV-seronegative, while the other seven were HCMV-seropositive. In several experiments an anti-gammadeltaTCR antibody was added to restrict sorting to alphabetaTCR-expressing T cells. For roughly 6 donors, the dominant CD3+CD56+NKG2C+ clonotypes were among the top 10 CD8+ clonotypes and accounted for roughly 1.0-8% of CD8+ T cells. Those dominant clonotypes were again the most abundant among CD3+CD56-NKG2C+ cells in several donors, at about 25-60.1%. Whether the expanded NKG2C-expressing T cell clones were specific for HCMV antigens was left unclear. Randomly selected healthy volunteers, three men and five women, were used as the eight sequenced donors. HCMV-specific IgG was detected in serum with a commercial ELISA kit to determine HCMV serostatus. MIGEC was used to demultiplex reads and group reads by UMI, and MiTCR was used to assemble and quantify clonotypes. Only TCR cDNA sequences supported by at least two reads were kept to exclude erroneous sequences. Downstream repertoire analysis used the tcR package, and clonotypes were matched across fractions by CDR3 nucleotide sequence plus V segment. VDJmatch was used to annotate antigen specificity against VDJdb, with one amino acid substitution in CDR3 permitted.

The chain employs TRBV20-1 and TRBJ1-1; a confident D gene designation cannot be given. The TCR was taken from a woman aged 18-29 years in good health. Sequencing was done on a sample of CD4+ T cells sorted from blood. The DNA sequence follows: TGCAGTGCTAGGTCCCTGAACACTGAAGCTTTCTTT. Its protein reads: CSARSLNTEAFF.